Reported below is one T cell receptor beta chain. Its antigen is as yet unknown. This entry comes from a study of OX40 agonist ivuxolimab in advanced cancers. Study context: Patients were dosed intravenously with ivuxolimab at 0.01 to 10 mg/kg every 2 weeks. Study-level findings and limits: Antigen specificity remained undetermined for the expanded peripheral T cells. With doses of 0.1-3.0 mg/kg, partial responders showed among the lowest clonal expansion. On average, a greater number of expanded clones characterised CD8+ T cells relative to CD4+.

Germline loops: CDR1 MNHNS, CDR2 SASEGT. CDR3 length equals 14 residues. V was shortened by 4 bases and J by 2 bases, with 12 bases between the two germline ends. Assay used: immunoSEQ multiplex PCR; TCRdb lists only in-frame clones, some missing. The sample yields around 100,000 clones, 90% seen once. This sequence originates from an adult with an advanced solid tumor such as melanoma, head and neck, liver or kidney cancer. The rearrangement joins TRBV6-1 to TRBJ2-7; weak D call: TRBD2 (7 bases). The sequences come from CD4+ or CD8+ T cells sorted from blood, collected in a trial of the OX40 agonist ivuxolimab. The CDR3 protein is CASSAGGSAYEQYF. For the CDR3, the DNA is TGTGCCAGCAGTGCGGGGGGCTCAGCCTACGAGCAGTACTTC.